A selection of T cell receptor beta chains follows, all from one sample in a study of shared clonotypes between healthy human individuals. Assay used: immunoSEQ multiplex PCR; TCRdb lists only in-frame clones, some missing. The table has fewer than 1 million clones, just over 95% seen once. Sequenced material: naive CD8+ T cells sorted from blood. These receptors were obtained from a man aged 25 to 45 in good health. The CDR3 runs from the conserved cysteine through the conserved F or W. D genes are given only for firm matches. The size field is filled for only some rows; it gives once, few, many or a size class.

V	J	D	length	size	CDR3	DNA
TRBV6-4	TRBJ1-1	-	14	-	CASRDTGINTEAFF	TGTGCCAGCAGGGACACAGGGATCAACACTGAAGCTTTCTTT
TRBV7-9	TRBJ2-6	-	15	-	CASSSSGLGANVLTF	TGTGCCAGCAGCTCGTCGGGTTTAGGGGCCAACGTCCTGACTTTC
TRBV19	TRBJ2-1	-	13	-	CASSELAYNEQFF	TGTGCCAGTAGTGAGCTAGCCTACAATGAGCAGTTCTTC
TRBV5-6	TRBJ2-7	-	14	-	CASSHAGSSYEQYF	TGTGCCAGCAGCCACGCGGGGAGCTCCTACGAGCAGTACTTC
TRBV9	TRBJ2-1	-	16	-	CASSHRSGLSYNEQFF	TGTGCCAGCAGCCACCGGAGCGGGTTATCCTACAATGAGCAGTTCTTC
TRBV9	TRBJ2-3	-	14	-	CASSRGGYTDTQYF	TGTGCCAGCAGCCGAGGTGGATACACAGATACGCAGTATTTT
TRBV10-3	TRBJ1-1	-	17	-	CAISGPGTKGLNTEAFF	TGTGCCATCAGTGGGCCCGGGACAAAAGGCCTGAACACTGAAGCTTTCTTT
TRBV4-1	TRBJ2-5	TRBD2	15	-	CASSQDLAGGETQYF	TGCGCCAGCAGCCAAGATCTAGCGGGAGGAGAGACCCAGTACTTC
TRBV6-4	TRBJ2-1	TRBD2	16	-	CASSDSASGSYNEQFF	TGTGCCAGCAGTGACTCGGCTAGCGGGAGCTACAATGAGCAGTTCTTC
TRBV6-1	TRBJ2-4	-	11	-	CASESGNIQYF	TGTGCCAGCGAAAGCGGGAACATTCAGTACTTC
TRBV7-9	TRBJ2-1	-	13	-	CASSFGGGNEQFF	TGTGCCAGCAGCTTCGGGGGAGGCAATGAGCAGTTCTTC
TRBV5-8	TRBJ1-1	-	15	-	CASSLSQTGNTEAFF	TGTGCCAGCAGCTTGAGTCAGACCGGGAACACTGAAGCTTTCTTT
TRBV4-3	TRBJ1-5	TRBD1	15	-	CASSQGQGWNQPQHF	TGCGCCAGCAGCCAGGGACAGGGGTGGAATCAGCCCCAGCATTTT
TRBV6-1	TRBJ2-3	-	15	-	CASSEAERATDTQYF	TGTGCCAGCAGTGAAGCGGAGCGGGCCACAGATACGCAGTATTTT
TRBV7-8	TRBJ2-1	-	15	-	CASSLALGGYNEQFF	TGTGCCAGCAGCTTAGCCCTGGGGGGATACAATGAGCAGTTCTTC
TRBV9	TRBJ2-1	TRBD2	14	-	CASSVGSGSDEQFF	TGTGCCAGCAGCGTAGGTAGCGGGAGCGATGAGCAGTTCTTC
TRBV4-1	TRBJ1-5	TRBD1	15	-	CASSPSGQGAPPQHF	TGCGCCAGCAGCCCCTCGGGACAGGGGGCTCCGCCCCAGCATTTT
TRBV29-1	TRBJ2-1	-	11	-	CSVAFTTEQFF	TGCAGCGTTGCATTTACTACTGAGCAGTTCTTC
TRBV7-9	TRBJ2-6	TRBD1	18	-	CASSLPRDRTSGANVLTF	TGTGCCAGCAGCCTACCGCGGGACAGGACCTCTGGGGCCAACGTCCTGACTTTC
TRBV7-8	TRBJ1-1	-	16	-	CASSLRRTPPEGEAFF	TGTGCCAGCAGCTTAAGGCGCACGCCTCCGGAGGGTGAAGCTTTCTTT
TRBV5-6	TRBJ2-7	-	12	-	CASSLRPYEQYF	TGTGCCAGCAGTTTGAGGCCCTACGAGCAGTACTTC
TRBV28	TRBJ2-7	-	11	-	CASSLWDEQYF	TGTGCCAGCAGTTTATGGGACGAGCAGTACTTC
TRBV4-3	TRBJ2-1	TRBD2	15	-	CASSQSSGRAWEQFF	TGCGCCAGCAGCCAGAGTAGCGGGAGGGCCTGGGAGCAGTTCTTC
TRBV9	TRBJ1-2	-	12	-	CASGDRLYGYTF	TGTGCCAGCGGAGACAGGCTCTATGGCTACACCTTC
TRBV28	TRBJ2-1	TRBD2	13	-	CASSGAGVPEQFF	TGTGCCAGCAGCGGAGCGGGAGTGCCTGAGCAGTTCTTC
TRBV27	TRBJ2-5	-	15	-	CASSLSALNLETQYF	TGTGCCAGCAGTTTATCTGCCCTCAATCTGGAGACCCAGTACTTC
TRBV21-1	TRBJ1-5	-	19	once	CASSKGCPDAPLAGQPQHF	TGTGCCAGCAGCAAAGGATGTCCTGATGCGCCCCTAGCTGGTCAGCCCCAGCATTTT
TRBV6-1	TRBJ2-7	-	13	-	CATSRDDDYEQYF	TGTGCCACGTCTCGGGACGACGACTACGAGCAGTACTTC
TRBV6-6	TRBJ1-5	-	13	-	CASSPLLNQPQHF	TGTGCCAGCAGCCCCCTTTTGAATCAGCCCCAGCATTTT
TRBV29-1	TRBJ2-7	-	11	-	CSVYSGYEQYF	TGCAGCGTCTACAGCGGCTACGAGCAGTACTTC